The rows below give T cell receptor beta chains drawn from one sample of a study of blood T cell repertoires in COVID-19. Data came from immunoSEQ multiplex PCR; TCRdb stores just in-frame clones and leaves some out. The table lists about 110,000 clones, 76% of them singletons. Source material: peripheral blood. The receptor source for this set is a woman aged 80 or older with acute or convalescent COVID-19. The CDR3 runs from the conserved cysteine through the conserved F or W. D genes are given only for firm matches. The listing skips clone size in some rows; elsewhere it reads once, few, many or a size class.

TGTGCCACCAGTGATTCGACAAACCCTGAGGCTTTCTTT,CATSDSTNPEAFF,-,TRBJ1-1,TRBV24-1,-
TGTGCCAGCAGCAATACTAGCGGGACGACCTTCATTCAGTACTTC,CASSNTSGTTFIQYF,-,TRBJ2-4,TRBV27,TRBD2
TGTGCCAGCGGGGCCGGGAGCGGGAGAGAGACCCAGTACTTC,CASGAGSGRETQYF,-,TRBJ2-5,TRBV2,TRBD2
TGTGCCAGCAGTTATACGGGGGTAGACGAGCAGTACTTC,CASSYTGVDEQYF,-,TRBJ2-7,TRBV6-2/TRBV6-3,-
TGCGCCAGCAGCCCGCAACAGGGGGTTGGGTGGCCTGAAGCTTTCTTT,CASSPQQGVGWPEAFF,medium-sized,TRBJ1-1,TRBV4-1,TRBD1
TGTGCCTGGACCTCAGGGGGTCGGACAGATACGCAGTATTTT,CAWTSGGRTDTQYF,-,TRBJ2-3,TRBV30,TRBD1
TGTGCCATCAGTGGGACAGGGGGTAACTATGGCTACACCTTC,CAISGTGGNYGYTF,few,TRBJ1-2,TRBV10-3,TRBD1
TGTGCCAGCAGCGCTGGGGACAGGGGGTTTGAGACCCAGTACTTC,CASSAGDRGFETQYF,-,TRBJ2-5,TRBV9,TRBD1
TGTGCCAGCAGCCAAGCCTATCGATGGGGGGCTAACTATGGCTACACCTTC,CASSQAYRWGANYGYTF,once,TRBJ1-2,TRBV3-1/TRBV3-2,-
TGTGCCAGCAGTGAACTCACGGGGGCTTTCTTT,CASSELTGAFF,few,TRBJ1-1,TRBV2,-
TGTGCCAGCAGTTCGGGTAACAATTCACCCCTCCACTTT,CASSSGNNSPLHF,few,TRBJ1-6,TRBV28,-
TGTGCCAGCAGTCGGCAGGGGGGACCACCAGACATTCAGTACTTC,CASSRQGGPPDIQYF,-,TRBJ2-4,TRBV6-5,-
TGTGCCTGGAGTCTATCGACAGGGGCACAGCCCCAGCATTTT,CAWSLSTGAQPQHF,-,TRBJ1-5,TRBV30,TRBD1
TGTGCCAGCAGCTTATTGCCGTCTGGGGCAACGGGAAACACCATATATTTT,CASSLLPSGATGNTIYF,-,TRBJ1-3,TRBV11-2,-
TGTGCCAGTAGTCCCCTACAGGGTTCCATGTATGGCTACACCTTC,CASSPLQGSMYGYTF,-,TRBJ1-2,TRBV19,-
TGCGCCAGCAGCACCGGAGATGGGGCCAACGTCCTGACTTTC,CASSTGDGANVLTF,once,TRBJ2-6,TRBV5-1,-
TGTGCCTGGGGCCAGGGAGGGGAGACCCAGTACTTC,CAWGQGGETQYF,-,TRBJ2-5,TRBV30,TRBD2
TGCAGCGTGACTGCAGGGGGCGCGAACACTGAAGCTTTCTTT,CSVTAGGANTEAFF,-,TRBJ1-1,TRBV29-1,TRBD1
TGTGCCAGCAGCCCGCCGGGACTAGCGGGAGGAGAGACCCAGTACTTC,CASSPPGLAGGETQYF,-,TRBJ2-5,TRBV5-6,TRBD2
TGTGCCAGCTCAATCCCGGGACAGGACTACGAGCAGTACTTC,CASSIPGQDYEQYF,-,TRBJ2-7,TRBV18,TRBD1